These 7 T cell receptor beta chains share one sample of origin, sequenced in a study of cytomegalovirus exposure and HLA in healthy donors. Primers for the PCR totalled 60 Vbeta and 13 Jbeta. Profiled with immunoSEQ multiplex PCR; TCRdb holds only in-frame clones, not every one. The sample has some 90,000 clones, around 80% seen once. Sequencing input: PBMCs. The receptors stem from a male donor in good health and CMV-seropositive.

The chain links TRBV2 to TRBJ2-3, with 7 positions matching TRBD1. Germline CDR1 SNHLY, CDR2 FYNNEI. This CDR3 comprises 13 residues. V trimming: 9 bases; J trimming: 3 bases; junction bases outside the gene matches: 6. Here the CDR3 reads CARQGWNTDTQYF. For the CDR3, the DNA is TGTGCCAGACAGGGGTGGAATACAGATACGCAGTATTTT. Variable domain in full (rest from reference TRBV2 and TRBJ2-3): EPEVTQTPSHQVTQMGQEVILRCVPISNHLYFYWYRQILGQKVEFLVSFYNNEISEKSEIFDDQFSVERPDGSNFTLKIRSTKLEDSAMYFCARQGWNTDTQYFGPGTRLTVL.

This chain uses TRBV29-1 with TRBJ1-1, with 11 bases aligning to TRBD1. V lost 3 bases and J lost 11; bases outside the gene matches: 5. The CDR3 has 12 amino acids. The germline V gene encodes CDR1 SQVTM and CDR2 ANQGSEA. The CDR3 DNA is TGCAGCGTTGACCCGGACAGGGGGCGGGCTTTCTTT. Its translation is CSVDPDRGRAFF. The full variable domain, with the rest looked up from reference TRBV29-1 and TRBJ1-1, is SAVISQKPSRDICQRGTSLTIQCQVDSQVTMMFWYRQQPGQSLTLIATANQGSEATYESGFVIDKFPISRPNLTFSTLTVSNMSPEDSSIYLCSVDPDRGRAFFGQGTRLTVV.

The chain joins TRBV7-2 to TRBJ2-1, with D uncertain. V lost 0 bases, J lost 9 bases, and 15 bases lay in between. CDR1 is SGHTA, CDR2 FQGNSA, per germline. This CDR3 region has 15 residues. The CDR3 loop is CASSLAIGSPSEQFF. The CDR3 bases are TGTGCCAGCAGCTTAGCCATCGGGTCCCCGAGTGAGCAGTTCTTC.

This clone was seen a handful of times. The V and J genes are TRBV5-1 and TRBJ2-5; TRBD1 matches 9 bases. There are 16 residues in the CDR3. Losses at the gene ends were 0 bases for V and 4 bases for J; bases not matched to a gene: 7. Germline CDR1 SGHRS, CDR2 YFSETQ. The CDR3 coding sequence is TGCGCCAGCAGCTTGGACAGGGGGCCGCCTCTAGAGACCCAGTACTTC. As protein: CASSLDRGPPLETQYF.

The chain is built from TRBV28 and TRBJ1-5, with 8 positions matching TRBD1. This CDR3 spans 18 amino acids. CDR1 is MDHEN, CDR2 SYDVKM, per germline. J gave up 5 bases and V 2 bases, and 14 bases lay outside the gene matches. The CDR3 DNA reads TGTGCCAGCAGTTTAACCGGACAGGGAATTAAAGGAGATCAGCCCCAGCATTTT. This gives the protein CASSLTGQGIKGDQPQHF.

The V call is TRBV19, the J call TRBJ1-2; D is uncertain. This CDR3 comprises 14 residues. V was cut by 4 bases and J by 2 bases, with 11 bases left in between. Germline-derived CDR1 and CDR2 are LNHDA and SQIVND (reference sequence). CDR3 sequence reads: CASSTGLANYGYTF. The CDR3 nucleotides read TGTGCCAGTAGTACCGGACTGGCAAACTATGGCTACACCTTC.

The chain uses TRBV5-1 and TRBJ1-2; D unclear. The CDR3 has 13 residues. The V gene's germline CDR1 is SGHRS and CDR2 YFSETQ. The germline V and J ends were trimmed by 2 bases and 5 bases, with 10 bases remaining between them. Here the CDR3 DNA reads TGCGCCAGCAGCTTTACAGAGATTTATGGCTACACCTTC. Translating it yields CASSFTEIYGYTF.